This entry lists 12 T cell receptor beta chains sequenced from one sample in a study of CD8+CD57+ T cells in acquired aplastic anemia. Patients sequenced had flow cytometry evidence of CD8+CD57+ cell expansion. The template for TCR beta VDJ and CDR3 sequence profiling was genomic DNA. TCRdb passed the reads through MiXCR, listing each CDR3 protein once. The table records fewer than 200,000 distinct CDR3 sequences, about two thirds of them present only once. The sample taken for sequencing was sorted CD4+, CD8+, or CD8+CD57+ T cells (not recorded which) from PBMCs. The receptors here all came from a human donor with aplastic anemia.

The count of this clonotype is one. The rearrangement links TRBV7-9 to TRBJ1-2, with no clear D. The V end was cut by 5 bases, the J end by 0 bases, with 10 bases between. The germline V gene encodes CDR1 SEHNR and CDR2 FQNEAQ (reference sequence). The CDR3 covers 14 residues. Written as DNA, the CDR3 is TGTGCCAGCAGCCCACCGTCAGCTAACTATGGCTACACCTTC. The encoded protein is CASSPPSANYGYTF. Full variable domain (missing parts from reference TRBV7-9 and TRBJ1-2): DTGVSQNPRHKITKRGQNVTFRCDPISEHNRLYWYRQTLGQGPEFLTYFQNEAQLEKSRLLSDRFSAERPKGSFSTLEIQRTEQGDSAMYLCASSPPSANYGYTFGSGTRLTVV.

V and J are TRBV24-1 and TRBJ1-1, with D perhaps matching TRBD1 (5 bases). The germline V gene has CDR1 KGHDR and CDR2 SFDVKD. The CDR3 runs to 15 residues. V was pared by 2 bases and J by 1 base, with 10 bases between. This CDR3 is CATSDSRDGNTEAFF. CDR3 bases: TGTGCCACCAGTGATTCTCGGGACGGGAACACTGAAGCTTTCTTT.

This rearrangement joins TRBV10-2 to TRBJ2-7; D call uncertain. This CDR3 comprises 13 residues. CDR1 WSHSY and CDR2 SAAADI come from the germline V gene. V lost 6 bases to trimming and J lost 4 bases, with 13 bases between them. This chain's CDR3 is CASRKDLGYEQYF. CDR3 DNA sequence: TGCGCCAGCAGGAAGGACCTCGGGTACGAGCAGTACTTC.

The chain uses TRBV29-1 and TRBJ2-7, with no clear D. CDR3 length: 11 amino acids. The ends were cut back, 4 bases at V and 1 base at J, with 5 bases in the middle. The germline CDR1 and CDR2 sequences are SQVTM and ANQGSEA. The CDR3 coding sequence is TGCAGCGTTGGTGATTCCTACGAGCAGTACTTC. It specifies CSVGDSYEQYF.

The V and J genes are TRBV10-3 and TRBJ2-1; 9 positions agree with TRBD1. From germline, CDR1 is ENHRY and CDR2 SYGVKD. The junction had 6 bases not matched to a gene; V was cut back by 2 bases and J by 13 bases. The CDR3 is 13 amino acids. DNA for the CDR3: TGTGCCATCAGTGAGCCGGACAGGGGCGGCCAGTTCTTC. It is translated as CAISEPDRGGQFF.

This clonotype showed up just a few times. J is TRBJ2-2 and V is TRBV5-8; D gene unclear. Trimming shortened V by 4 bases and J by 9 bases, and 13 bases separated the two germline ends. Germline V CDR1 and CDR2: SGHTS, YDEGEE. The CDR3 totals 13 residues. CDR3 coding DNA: TGTGCCAGCAGCCTGGAGATGCCGAGGGAGCTGTTTTTT. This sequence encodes CASSLEMPRELFF.

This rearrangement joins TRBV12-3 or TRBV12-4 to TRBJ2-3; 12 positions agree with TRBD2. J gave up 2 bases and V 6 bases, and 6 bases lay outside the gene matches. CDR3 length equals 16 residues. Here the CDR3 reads CASSQGLAGPTDTQYF. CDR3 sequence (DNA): TGTGCCAGCAGCCAAGGACTAGCGGGGCCCACAGATACGCAGTATTTT.

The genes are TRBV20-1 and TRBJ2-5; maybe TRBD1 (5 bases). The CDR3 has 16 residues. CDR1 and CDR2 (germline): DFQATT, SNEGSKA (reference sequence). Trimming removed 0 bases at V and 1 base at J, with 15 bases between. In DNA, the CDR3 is TGCAGTGCTAGAGATCTCCGACAGTTGGCCCAAGAGACCCAGTACTTC. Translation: CSARDLRQLAQETQYF.

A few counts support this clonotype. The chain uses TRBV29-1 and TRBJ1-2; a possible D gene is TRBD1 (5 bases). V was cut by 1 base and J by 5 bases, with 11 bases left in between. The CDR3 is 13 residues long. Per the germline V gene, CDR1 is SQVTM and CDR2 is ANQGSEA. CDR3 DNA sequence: TGCAGCGTTGAAGCCAGGGTCGGATATGGCTACACCTTC. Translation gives CSVEARVGYGYTF.

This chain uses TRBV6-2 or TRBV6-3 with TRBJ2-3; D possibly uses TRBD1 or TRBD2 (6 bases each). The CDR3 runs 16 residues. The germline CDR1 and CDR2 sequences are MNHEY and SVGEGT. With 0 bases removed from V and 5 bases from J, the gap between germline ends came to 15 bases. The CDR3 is CASSYSGGLARDTQYF. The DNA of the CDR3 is TGTGCCAGCAGTTACTCGGGGGGCCTCGCTCGAGATACGCAGTATTTT.

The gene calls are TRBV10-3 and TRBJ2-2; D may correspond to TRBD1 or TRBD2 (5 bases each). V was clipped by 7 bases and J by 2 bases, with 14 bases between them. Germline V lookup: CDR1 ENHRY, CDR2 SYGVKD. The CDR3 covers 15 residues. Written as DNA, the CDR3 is TGTGCCATCACCGGGGCTTTAGGTAACACCGGGGAGCTGTTTTTT. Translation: CAITGALGNTGELFF.

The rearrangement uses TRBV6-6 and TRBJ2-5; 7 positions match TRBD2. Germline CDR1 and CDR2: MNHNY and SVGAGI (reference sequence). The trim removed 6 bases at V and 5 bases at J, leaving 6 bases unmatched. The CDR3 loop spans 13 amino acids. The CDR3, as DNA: TGTGCCAGCAGAACTAGCGCCCAGGAGACCCAGTACTTC. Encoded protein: CASRTSAQETQYF.